The sequence of this T cell receptor (beta chain) was determined in a study of T and B cells in COVID-19 patients. Blood genomic DNA input for TRB amplification was roughly 250-500 ng. This CDR3 spans 12 amino acids. Germline values: CDR1 SGHDT, CDR2 YYEEEE. Trimming pared 4 bases from V and 9 bases from J, leaving 11 bases between. This clonotype was counted between two and nine times. BIOMED2 TRB-A/B primer pools were used in multiplex TRB PCR. TCRdb re-analysed the multiplex PCR reads in MiXCR, keeping a single row per CDR3 protein. The top ten clones hold approximately 50% of a sample with roughly 9,600 distinct CDR3 sequences, about two fifths of them seen once.

This receptor was identified in a human donor with active COVID-19. The sequencing sample was made of blood. This chain connects TRBV5-6 to TRBJ2-1, with D possibly matching TRBD1 (5 bases). The CDR3 DNA follows: TGTGCCAGCAGCCTGACAGCTATTGAGCAGTTCTTC. Protein product: CASSLTAIEQFF.